Below, 2 T cell receptor beta chains from the same sample are listed, as sequenced in a study of glioma-infiltrating T cells. Using RNA template, CDR3s of TCR alpha and beta were amplified with iRepertoire arm-PCR. TCRdb reprocessed the multiplex PCR reads via MiXCR and lists one record per CDR3 protein. The data contain roughly 120,000 distinct CDR3 sequences, 20% to 30% of them singletons. The sample was glioma tissue, nonneoplastic brain tissue, or PBMCs (not recorded which). These receptor sequences come from a human donor with low-grade glioma or glioblastoma, undergoing nonglioma brain surgery, or in good health (not recorded which).

Many counts were recorded for this clonotype. The chain combines TRBV7-9 with TRBJ1-2; TRBD1 agrees at 7 bases. Germline V gene data show CDR1 as SEHNR and CDR2 as FQNEAQ (reference sequence). With V trimmed by 2 bases and J by 7 bases, 4 bases remained unmatched. This CDR3 region has 13 residues. The CDR3 nucleotides read TGTGCCAGCAGCTTATCAGGGGGGGTTGGCTACACCTTC. Protein: CASSLSGGVGYTF.

This clonotype was counted many times. The chain links TRBV6-2 or TRBV6-3 to TRBJ2-7; D is uncertain. CDR3 size: 12 residues. The germline V gene has CDR1 MNHEY and CDR2 SVGEGT. Trimming pared 2 bases from V and 11 bases from J, leaving 13 bases between. The CDR3 DNA follows: TGTGCCAGCAGTTACGGCGACTCCATGGAGTACTTC. The encoded protein is CASSYGDSMEYF.